This passage covers 8 T cell receptor beta chains from one sample sequenced in a study of coeliac disease. Study-level results: In active celiac disease, intraepithelial and lamina propria TRB and TRG repertoires were less clonal than controls.

These TCRs are of unknown antigen specificity. The protocol was immunoSEQ multiplex PCR, while the TCRdb copy is restricted to in-frame clones and leaves out a portion. The sample contains 4,000 to 4,500 clones, around 68% of which appear only once. The sequencing sample was made of intraepithelial lymphocytes from the gut. The receptors shown here come from a woman aged 18-29 years with active celiac disease.

This clone was counted a single time. V is TRBV18 and J is TRBJ2-3, with TRBD1 identical over 10 bases. Germline V CDR1 and CDR2: KGHSH, LQKENI. J was trimmed by 2 bases and V by 4 bases; bases with no gene match: 3. This CDR3 has 15 amino acids. The CDR3 region has the DNA TGTGCCAGCTCACTGGGACAGGGGTACACAGATACGCAGTATTTT. Amino acid sequence: CASSLGQGYTDTQYF. Complete variable domain (other parts from reference TRBV18 and TRBJ2-3): NAGVMQNPRHLVRRRGQEARLRCSPMKGHSHVYWYRQLPEEGLKFMVYLQKENIIDESGMPKERFSAEFPKEGPSILRIQQVVRGDSAAYFCASSLGQGYTDTQYFGPGTRLTVL.

This clone was counted once. The chain has TRBV7-6 and TRBJ1-1; D gene ambiguous. Germline V gives CDR1 SGHVS, CDR2 FNYEAQ. V was pared by 1 base and J by 0 bases, with 3 bases between. This CDR3 spans 13 amino acids. CDR3 amino acids: CASSLELNTEAFF. The CDR3 DNA is TGTGCCAGCAGCTTAGAGCTGAACACTGAAGCTTTCTTT. Supplemented by reference TRBV7-6 and TRBJ1-1, the full variable domain reads GAGVSQSPRYKVTKRGQDVALRCDPISGHVSLYWYRQALGQGPEFLTYFNYEAQQDKSGLPNDRFSAERPEGSISTLTIQRTEQRDSAMYRCASSLELNTEAFFGQGTRLTVV.

The V call is TRBV19, the J call TRBJ2-5; D ambiguous. Between the trimmed V and J ends, which lost 4 bases and 5 bases, there was a span of 11 bases. The CDR3 totals 13 residues. Germline V gives CDR1 LNHDA, CDR2 SQIVND (reference sequence). CDR3 in amino acids: CASSSAGGETQYF. DNA for the CDR3: TGTGCCAGTAGTAGCGCTGGCGGCGAGACCCAGTACTTC.

This clone was seen more than once but under ten times. The rearrangement joins TRBV27 to TRBJ2-1, with D possibly being TRBD1 (5 bases). The CDR3 length is 13 residues. Germline values: CDR1 MNHEY, CDR2 SMNVEV (reference sequence). Trimming took off 8 bases at V and 3 bases at J, with 11 bases between the two ends. The CDR3 here is CASGAERYNEQFF. In DNA, the CDR3 is TGTGCCAGCGGGGCAGAGCGCTACAATGAGCAGTTCTTC.

This clone was counted a few times. The chain is built from TRBV5-6 and TRBJ1-5; 10 nucleotides agree with TRBD1. V gave up 2 bases and J gave up 4 bases; unmatched junction bases: 12. The CDR3 runs to 18 residues. The germline V gene has CDR1 SGHDT and CDR2 YYEEEE. In DNA, the CDR3 is TGTGCCAGCAGCTTAGGGACAGGGGTTAAAATCAATAATCAGCCCCAGCATTTT. This gives the protein CASSLGTGVKINNQPQHF.

This chain uses TRBV7-8 with TRBJ2-5, with 9 bases fitting TRBD1. This CDR3 region has 14 residues. With V trimmed by 1 base and J by 5 bases, 2 bases remained unmatched. CDR1 is SGHVS, CDR2 FQNEAQ, per germline. CDR3 in DNA: TGTGCCAGCAGCTTAGGGACAGGGGTGGAGACCCAGTACTTC. Amino acid sequence: CASSLGTGVETQYF.

This sequence joins TRBV2 and TRBJ2-1, with a possible D match to TRBD1 (5 bases). Germline lookup yields CDR1 SNHLY and CDR2 FYNNEI. The CDR3 runs 13 residues. V was clipped by 3 bases and J by 7 bases, with 10 bases between them. The DNA for the CDR3 is TGTGCCAGCAGTGACAGGGTGGGGAATGAGCAGTTCTTC. Its translation: CASSDRVGNEQFF.

The rearrangement uses TRBV11-3 and TRBJ2-1; D is perhaps TRBD1 (5 bases). The germline gives CDR1 SGHNT, CDR2 YENEEA. The V end was cut by 5 bases, the J end by 6 bases, with 14 bases between. This CDR3 comprises 14 residues. In DNA form, the CDR3 reads TGTGCCAGCAGCGGAAGAGGAAGGGGCAATGAGCAGTTCTTC. Its protein is CASSGRGRGNEQFF.